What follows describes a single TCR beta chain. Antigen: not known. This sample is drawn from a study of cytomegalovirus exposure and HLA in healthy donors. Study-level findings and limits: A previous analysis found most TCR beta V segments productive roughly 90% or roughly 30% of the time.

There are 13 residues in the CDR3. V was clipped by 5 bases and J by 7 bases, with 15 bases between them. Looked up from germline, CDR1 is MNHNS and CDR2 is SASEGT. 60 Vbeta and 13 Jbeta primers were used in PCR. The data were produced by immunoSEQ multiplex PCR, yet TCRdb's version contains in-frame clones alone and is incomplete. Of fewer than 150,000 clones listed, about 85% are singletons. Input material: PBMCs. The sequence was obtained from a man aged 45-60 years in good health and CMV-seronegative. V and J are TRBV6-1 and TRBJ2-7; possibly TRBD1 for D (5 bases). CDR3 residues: CASSRSRVVEQYF. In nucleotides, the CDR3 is TGTGCCAGCAGTAGATCCAGGGTTGTAGAGCAGTACTTC.